The source of this T cell receptor (beta chain) is a study of shared clonotypes between healthy human individuals. Generated by immunoSEQ multiplex PCR, the TCRdb table keeps only in-frame clones and is missing some. This table holds about 600,000 clones, roughly 97% found once. The CDR3 loop spans 15 amino acids. V was clipped by 0 bases and J by 6 bases, with 13 bases between them. From germline, CDR1 is SGHRS and CDR2 YFSETQ. The donors, all of them Caucasian adults, lived in Nashville, Tennessee. It was into CD45RA+ naive and CD45RA-negative memory subsets that the CD4+ cells were split. Sequencing input: naive CD4+ T cells sorted from blood. Subset given: CD45RA+ positively selected. The chain has TRBV5-1 and TRBJ2-1; a possible D gene is TRBD1 (5 bases). The TCR comes from a woman aged 25 to 39 in good health. CDR3 amino acids: CASSLVVRVGNEQFF. CDR3 DNA: TGCGCCAGCAGCTTGGTCGTCAGGGTAGGCAATGAGCAGTTCTTC.